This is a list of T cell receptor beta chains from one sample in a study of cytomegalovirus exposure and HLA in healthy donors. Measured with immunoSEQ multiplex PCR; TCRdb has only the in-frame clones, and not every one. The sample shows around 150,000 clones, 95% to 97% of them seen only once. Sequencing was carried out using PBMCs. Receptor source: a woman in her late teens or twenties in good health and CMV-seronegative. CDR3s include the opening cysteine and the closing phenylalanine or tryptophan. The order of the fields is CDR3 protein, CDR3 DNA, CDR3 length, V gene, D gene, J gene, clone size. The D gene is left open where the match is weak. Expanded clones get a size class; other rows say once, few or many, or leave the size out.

CDR3aa: CASSLAGVNYNEQFF
CDR3nt: TGTGCCAGCAGTTTAGCGGGGGTCAACTACAATGAGCAGTTCTTC
len: 15
v_gene: TRBV6-6
d_gene: TRBD2
j_gene: TRBJ2-1
abundance: once

CDR3aa: CASSPQGRGTEAFF
CDR3nt: TGTGCCAGCTCACCTCAGGGGCGAGGCACTGAAGCTTTCTTT
len: 14
v_gene: TRBV18
d_gene: NA
j_gene: TRBJ1-1
abundance: NA

CDR3aa: CASSVEALAGENTGELFF
CDR3nt: TGTGCCAGCAGCGTAGAAGCCCTAGCGGGGGAGAACACCGGGGAGCTGTTTTTT
len: 18
v_gene: TRBV9
d_gene: TRBD2
j_gene: TRBJ2-2
abundance: once

CDR3aa: CASRDRGYGYTF
CDR3nt: TGTGCCAGCAGGGACAGGGGCTATGGCTACACCTTC
len: 12
v_gene: TRBV2
d_gene: TRBD1
j_gene: TRBJ1-2
abundance: NA

CDR3aa: CASSMTRVVEQYF
CDR3nt: TGTGCCAGTAGTATGACCCGGGTGGTCGAGCAGTACTTC
len: 13
v_gene: TRBV19
d_gene: NA
j_gene: TRBJ2-7
abundance: NA

CDR3aa: CASSSVTGAYGYTF
CDR3nt: TGCGCCAGCAGCTCGGTGACAGGGGCCTATGGCTACACCTTC
len: 14
v_gene: TRBV5-1
d_gene: TRBD1
j_gene: TRBJ1-2
abundance: NA

CDR3aa: CASSHRQAQNTEAFF
CDR3nt: TGTGCCAGCAGTCATAGACAGGCTCAGAACACTGAAGCTTTCTTT
len: 15
v_gene: TRBV13
d_gene: NA
j_gene: TRBJ1-1
abundance: NA

CDR3aa: CASSPTGTGGITDTQYF
CDR3nt: TGTGCCAGCAGCCCAACCGGGACAGGGGGCATCACAGATACGCAGTATTTT
len: 17
v_gene: TRBV7-2
d_gene: TRBD1
j_gene: TRBJ2-3
abundance: NA

CDR3aa: CASSDSVRGGYNEQFF
CDR3nt: TGTGCCAGCAGTGACTCGGTACGCGGGGGGTACAATGAGCAGTTCTTC
len: 16
v_gene: TRBV6-4
d_gene: TRBD2
j_gene: TRBJ2-1
abundance: NA

CDR3aa: CASSWGDTEAFF
CDR3nt: TGTGCCAGCAGCTGGGGGGACACTGAAGCTTTCTTT
len: 12
v_gene: TRBV5-8
d_gene: NA
j_gene: TRBJ1-1
abundance: NA

CDR3aa: CASRNTGYRSSYEQYF
CDR3nt: TGTGCCAGCAGGAATACAGGGTACCGGAGCTCCTACGAGCAGTACTTC
len: 16
v_gene: TRBV9
d_gene: NA
j_gene: TRBJ2-7
abundance: NA

CDR3aa: CAWSRELPYEQYF
CDR3nt: TGTGCCTGGAGTCGGGAACTTCCCTACGAGCAGTACTTC
len: 13
v_gene: TRBV30
d_gene: NA
j_gene: TRBJ2-7
abundance: NA

CDR3aa: CASSVDSTGNSYEQYF
CDR3nt: TGTGCCAGCAGCGTAGATAGCACAGGCAACTCCTACGAGCAGTACTTC
len: 16
v_gene: TRBV9
d_gene: NA
j_gene: TRBJ2-7
abundance: NA

CDR3aa: CSAVGGETDTQYF
CDR3nt: TGCAGCGCCGTTGGCGGGGAAACAGATACGCAGTATTTT
len: 13
v_gene: TRBV29-1
d_gene: NA
j_gene: TRBJ2-3
abundance: NA

CDR3aa: CAISESPSYEQYF
CDR3nt: TGTGCCATCAGTGAGTCCCCTTCCTACGAGCAGTACTTC
len: 13
v_gene: TRBV10-3
d_gene: NA
j_gene: TRBJ2-7
abundance: NA